In its sample, the clone carrying this T cell receptor (beta chain) was seen once. Some clones are missing from TCRdb's copy, which holds only in-frame ones; the method was immunoSEQ multiplex PCR. The sample records under 100,000 clones, approximately 85% being singletons. This specimen comes from a study of T cell responses to AZD1222 COVID-19 vaccine. This CDR3 spans 14 amino acids. Germline-derived CDR1 and CDR2 are SGHNT and YYREEE (reference sequence). Trimming took off 0 bases at V and 0 bases at J, with 5 bases between the two ends. The sequence came from an adult who received the AZD1222 COVID-19 vaccine. The chain employs TRBV5-4 and TRBJ2-3; D is unresolved. This material consisted of peripheral blood, taken 28 days after the second AZD1222 dose. The CDR3 reads CASSLDRSTDTQYF. CDR3 coding DNA: TGTGCCAGCAGCTTGGATCGGAGCACAGATACGCAGTATTTT.